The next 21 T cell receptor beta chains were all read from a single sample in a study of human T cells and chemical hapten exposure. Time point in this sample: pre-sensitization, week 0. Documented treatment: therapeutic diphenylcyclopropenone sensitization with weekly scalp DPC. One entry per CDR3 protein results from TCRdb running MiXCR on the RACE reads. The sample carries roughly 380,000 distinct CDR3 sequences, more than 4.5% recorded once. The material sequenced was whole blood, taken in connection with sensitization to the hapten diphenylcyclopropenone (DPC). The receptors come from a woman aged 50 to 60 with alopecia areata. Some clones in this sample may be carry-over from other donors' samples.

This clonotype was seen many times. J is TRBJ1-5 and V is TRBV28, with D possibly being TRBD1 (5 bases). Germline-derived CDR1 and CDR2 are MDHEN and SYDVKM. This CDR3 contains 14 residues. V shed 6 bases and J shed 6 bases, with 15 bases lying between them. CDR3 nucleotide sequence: TGTGCCAGCAGGTCGACAGTGGGGGGTCAGCCCCAGCATTTT. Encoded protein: CASRSTVGGQPQHF.

Written as DNA, the CDR3 is TGTGCCTGGAGTGTAAGAAGGCCAGGGGCTTATGAAAAACTGTTTTTT. It is translated as CAWSVRRPGAYEKLFF. The V and J genes are TRBV30 and TRBJ1-4, with a weak D call TRBD1 (6 bases). In germline, CDR1 is GTSNPN, CDR2 SVGIG (reference sequence). The CDR3 sequence is 16 residues long. V lost 0 bases and J lost 6, with 17 bases in between.

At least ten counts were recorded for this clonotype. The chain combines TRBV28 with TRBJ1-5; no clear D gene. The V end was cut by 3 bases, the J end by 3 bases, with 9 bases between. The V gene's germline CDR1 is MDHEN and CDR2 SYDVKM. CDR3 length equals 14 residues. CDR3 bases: TGTGCCAGCAGTTTGGCGGGCCTCAATCAGCCCCAGCATTTT. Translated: CASSLAGLNQPQHF.

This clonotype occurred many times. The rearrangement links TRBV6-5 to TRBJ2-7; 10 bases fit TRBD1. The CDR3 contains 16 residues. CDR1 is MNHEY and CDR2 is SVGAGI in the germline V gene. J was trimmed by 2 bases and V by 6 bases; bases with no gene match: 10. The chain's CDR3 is CASSPAGTGDTYEQYF. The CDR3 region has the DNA TGTGCCAGCAGCCCCGCCGGGACAGGGGATACCTACGAGCAGTACTTC.

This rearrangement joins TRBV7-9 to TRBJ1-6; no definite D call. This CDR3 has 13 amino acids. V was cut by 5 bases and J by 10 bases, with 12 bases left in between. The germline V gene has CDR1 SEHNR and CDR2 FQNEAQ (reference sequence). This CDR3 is CASSRPGGSPLHF. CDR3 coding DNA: TGTGCCAGCAGCCGACCCGGAGGGTCACCCCTCCACTTT.

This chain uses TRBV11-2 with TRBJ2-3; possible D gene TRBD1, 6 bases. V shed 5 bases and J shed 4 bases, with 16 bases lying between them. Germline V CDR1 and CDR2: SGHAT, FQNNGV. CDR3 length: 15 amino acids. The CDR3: CASSKGELGADTQYF. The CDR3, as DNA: TGTGCCAGCAGCAAGGGGGAGCTAGGGGCAGATACGCAGTATTTT.

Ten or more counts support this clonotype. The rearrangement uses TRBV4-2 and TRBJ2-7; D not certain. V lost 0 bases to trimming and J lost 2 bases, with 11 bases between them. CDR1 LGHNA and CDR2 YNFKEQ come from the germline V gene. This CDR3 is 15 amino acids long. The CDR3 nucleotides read TGTGCCAGCAGCCAAGAATCGGCCAGAACCTACGAGCAGTACTTC. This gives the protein CASSQESARTYEQYF.

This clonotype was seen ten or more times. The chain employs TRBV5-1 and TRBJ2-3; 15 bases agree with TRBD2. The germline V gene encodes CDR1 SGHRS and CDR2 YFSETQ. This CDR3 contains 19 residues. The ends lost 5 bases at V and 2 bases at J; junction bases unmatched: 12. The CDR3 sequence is CASRQRGLAGGPNTDTQYF. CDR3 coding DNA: TGCGCCAGCAGGCAACGGGGACTAGCGGGGGGCCCGAACACAGATACGCAGTATTTT.

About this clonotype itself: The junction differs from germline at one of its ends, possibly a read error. This CDR3 is CAGSEVHREADTQYF. DNA for the CDR3: TGTGCCGGCAGTGAGGTCCACAGGGAGGCAGATACGCAGTATTTT. This chain uses TRBV6-1 with TRBJ2-3; D may correspond to TRBD1 or TRBD2 (6 bases each). The CDR3 contains 15 residues. CDR1 is MNHNS, CDR2 SASEGT, per germline.

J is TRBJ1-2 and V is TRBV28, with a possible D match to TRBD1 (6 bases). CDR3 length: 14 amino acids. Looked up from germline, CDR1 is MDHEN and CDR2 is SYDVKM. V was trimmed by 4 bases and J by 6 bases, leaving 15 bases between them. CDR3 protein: CASSSPGEAHGYTF. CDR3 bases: TGTGCCAGCAGTTCCCCAGGGGAAGCACATGGCTACACCTTC.

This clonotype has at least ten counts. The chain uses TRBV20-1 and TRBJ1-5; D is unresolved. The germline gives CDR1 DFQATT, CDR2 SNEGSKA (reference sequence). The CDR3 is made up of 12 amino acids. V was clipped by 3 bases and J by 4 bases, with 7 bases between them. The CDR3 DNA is TGCAGTGCTAGTCCCAGGAATCAGCCCCAGCATTTT. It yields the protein CSASPRNQPQHF.

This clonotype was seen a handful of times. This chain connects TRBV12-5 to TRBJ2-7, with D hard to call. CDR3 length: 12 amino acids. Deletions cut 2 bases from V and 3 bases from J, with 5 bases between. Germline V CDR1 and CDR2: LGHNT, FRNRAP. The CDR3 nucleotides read TGTGCTAGTGGTTTGTTCCTCTACGAGCAGTACTTC. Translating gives CASGLFLYEQYF.

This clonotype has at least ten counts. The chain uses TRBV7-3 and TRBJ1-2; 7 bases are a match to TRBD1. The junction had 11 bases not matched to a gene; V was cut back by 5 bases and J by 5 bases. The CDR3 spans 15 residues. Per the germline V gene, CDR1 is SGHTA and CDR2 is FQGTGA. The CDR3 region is CASSPQGGSGYGYTF. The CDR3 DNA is TGTGCCAGCAGCCCCCAGGGGGGTTCGGGTTATGGCTACACCTTC.

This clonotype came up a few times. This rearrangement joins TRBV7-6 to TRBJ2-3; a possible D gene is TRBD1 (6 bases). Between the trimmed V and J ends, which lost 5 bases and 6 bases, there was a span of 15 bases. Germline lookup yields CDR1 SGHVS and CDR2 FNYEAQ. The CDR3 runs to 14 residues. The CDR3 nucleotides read TGTGCCAGCAGCCCGGGGCCAGGGGTTGATACGCAGTATTTT. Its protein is CASSPGPGVDTQYF.

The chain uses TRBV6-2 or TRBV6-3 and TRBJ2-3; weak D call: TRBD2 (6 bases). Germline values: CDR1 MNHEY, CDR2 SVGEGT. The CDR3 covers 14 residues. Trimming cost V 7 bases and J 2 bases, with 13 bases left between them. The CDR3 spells CASTPGGSTDTQYF. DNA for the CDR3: TGTGCCAGCACCCCTGGGGGGTCCACAGATACGCAGTATTTT.

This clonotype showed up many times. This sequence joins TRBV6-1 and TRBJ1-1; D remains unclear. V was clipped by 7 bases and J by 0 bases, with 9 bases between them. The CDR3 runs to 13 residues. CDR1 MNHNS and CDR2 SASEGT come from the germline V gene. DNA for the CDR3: TGTGCCAGCACTATGACGGTGAACACTGAAGCTTTCTTT. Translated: CASTMTVNTEAFF.

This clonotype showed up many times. CDR3 sequence (DNA): TGCAGTGCTCATGAGAGGGGGCAAGGCAATCAGCCCCAGCATTTT. It yields the protein CSAHERGQGNQPQHF. V is TRBV20-1 and J is TRBJ1-5; 7 nucleotides line up with TRBD1. The germline gives CDR1 DFQATT, CDR2 SNEGSKA (reference sequence). The CDR3 is made up of 15 amino acids. After removal of 5 bases from V and 2 bases from J, the junction contained 9 bases not matched to a gene.

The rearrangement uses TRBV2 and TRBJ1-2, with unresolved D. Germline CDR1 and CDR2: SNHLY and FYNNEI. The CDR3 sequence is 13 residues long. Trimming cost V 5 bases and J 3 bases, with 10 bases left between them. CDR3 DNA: TGTGCCAGCAGTACTTCTGAAGACTATGGCTACACCTTC. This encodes CASSTSEDYGYTF.

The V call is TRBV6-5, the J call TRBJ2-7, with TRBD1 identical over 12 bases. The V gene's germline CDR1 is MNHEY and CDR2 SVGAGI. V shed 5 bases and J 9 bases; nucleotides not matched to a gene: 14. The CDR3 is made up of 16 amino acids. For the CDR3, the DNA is TGTGCCAGCAGTCAGCCGGCCGGGACAGGGGGCAATAGGCAGTACTTC. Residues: CASSQPAGTGGNRQYF.

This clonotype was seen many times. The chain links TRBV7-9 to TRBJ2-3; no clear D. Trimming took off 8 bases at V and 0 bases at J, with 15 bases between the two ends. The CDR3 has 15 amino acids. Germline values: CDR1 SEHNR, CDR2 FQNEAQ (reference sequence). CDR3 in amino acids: CASSLTPISTDTQYF. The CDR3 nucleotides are TGTGCCAGCTCTTTGACTCCGATTAGCACAGATACGCAGTATTTT.

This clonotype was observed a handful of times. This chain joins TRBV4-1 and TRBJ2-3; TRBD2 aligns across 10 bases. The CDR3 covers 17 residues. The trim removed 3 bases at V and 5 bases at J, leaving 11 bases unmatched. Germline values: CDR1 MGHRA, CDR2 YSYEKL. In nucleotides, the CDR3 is TGCGCCAGCAGCCAGCCAACAAGCGGGGGGGCCGAAGATACGCAGTATTTT. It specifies CASSQPTSGGAEDTQYF.